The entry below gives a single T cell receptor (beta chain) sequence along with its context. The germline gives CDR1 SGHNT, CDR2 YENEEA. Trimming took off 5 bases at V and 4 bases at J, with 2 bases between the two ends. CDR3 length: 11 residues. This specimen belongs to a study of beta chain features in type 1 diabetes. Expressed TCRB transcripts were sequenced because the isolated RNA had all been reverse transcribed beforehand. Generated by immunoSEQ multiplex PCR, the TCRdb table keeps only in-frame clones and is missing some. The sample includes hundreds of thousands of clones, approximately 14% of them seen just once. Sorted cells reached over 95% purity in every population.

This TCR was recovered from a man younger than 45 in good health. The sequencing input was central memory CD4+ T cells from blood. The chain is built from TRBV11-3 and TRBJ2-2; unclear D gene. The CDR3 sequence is CASSITGELFF. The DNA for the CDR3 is TGTGCCAGCAGCATCACCGGGGAGCTGTTTTTT. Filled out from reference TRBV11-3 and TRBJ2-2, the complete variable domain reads EAGVVQSPRYKIIEKKQPVAFWCNPISGHNTLYWYLQNLGQGPELLIRYENEEAVDDSQLPKDRFSAERLKGVDSTLKIQPAELGDSAVYLCASSITGELFFGEGSRLTVL.